The clone carrying this TCR beta chain was recorded a few times. What it recognizes is unknown. This entry belongs to a study of T cells in Graves' hyperthyroidism and ophthalmopathy. Overall study results and limits: Model predictions of ophthalmopathy came a median approximately 6.5 months before onset. A model built on 13 V-J features separated ophthalmopathy from stable hyperthyroidism.

Trimming at V came to 7 bases and at J to 1 base, leaving 10 bases not matched to a gene. Germline V gives CDR1 MDHEN, CDR2 SYDVKM. CDR3 length: 16 residues. It was RNA transcripts that yielded the amplified TCR beta CDR3 regions. Researchers ran a first-round RT-PCR on the TCR CDR3 using the HTBI primer set. TCRdb ran MiXCR on the multiplex PCR reads and lists one entry per CDR3 protein. The top ten hold under 20% of the sample, which has 450,000 to 650,000 distinct CDR3 sequences, roughly 15% seen once. V usage is TRBV28 and J usage is TRBJ1-5; 7 bases match TRBD1. The sequence came from a woman aged 18-35 years with Graves' ophthalmopathy. Sequencing was performed on blood. The CDR3 DNA is TGTGCCAGCACCCGCTCGACAGGGAACAGCAATCAGCCCCAGCATTTT. Translation gives CASTRSTGNSNQPQHF.